The present T cell receptor (beta chain) was sequenced within a study of shared T cell receptors in the human thymus. TCRdb's copy holds only in-frame clones and misses some; the assay was immunoSEQ multiplex PCR. The table records some 700,000 clones, approximately 83% of them present only once. V lost 4 bases, J lost 3 bases, and 27 bases lay in between. The CDR3 covers 19 residues. Per the germline V gene, CDR1 is SEHNR and CDR2 is FQNEAQ (reference sequence). These data were likewise used in another study, on human thymus T cells. That publication notes: Surgeons resected thymus tissue during corrective heart surgery.

The V call is TRBV7-9, the J call TRBJ1-1; D is possibly TRBD1 (6 bases). The sample was thymocytes. The sequence derives from a girl under three years old with a congenital heart defect. The CDR3 region has the DNA TGTGCCAGCAGCTCGGGTCAAGGACAGCCCAAGACGGTCGACACTGAAGCTTTCTTT. This encodes CASSSGQGQPKTVDTEAFF.